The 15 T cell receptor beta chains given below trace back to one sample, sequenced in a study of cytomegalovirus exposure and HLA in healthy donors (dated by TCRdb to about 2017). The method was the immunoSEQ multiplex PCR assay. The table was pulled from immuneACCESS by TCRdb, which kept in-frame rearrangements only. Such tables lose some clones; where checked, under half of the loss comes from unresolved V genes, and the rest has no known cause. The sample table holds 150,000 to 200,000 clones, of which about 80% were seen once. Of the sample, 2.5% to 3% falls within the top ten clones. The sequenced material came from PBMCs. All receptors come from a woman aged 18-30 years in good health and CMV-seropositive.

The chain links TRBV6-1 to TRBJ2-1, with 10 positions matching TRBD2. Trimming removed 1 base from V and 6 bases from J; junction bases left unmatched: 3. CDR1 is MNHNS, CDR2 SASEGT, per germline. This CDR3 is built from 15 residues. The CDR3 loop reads CASSEESGGANEQFF. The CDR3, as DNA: TGTGCCAGCAGTGAAGAGAGCGGGGGGGCCAATGAGCAGTTCTTC.

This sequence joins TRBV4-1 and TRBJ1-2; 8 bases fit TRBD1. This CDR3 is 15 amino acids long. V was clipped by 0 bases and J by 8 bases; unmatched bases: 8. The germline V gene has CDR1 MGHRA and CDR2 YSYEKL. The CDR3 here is CASSQDSQGAEGYTF. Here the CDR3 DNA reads TGCGCCAGCAGCCAAGATTCGCAGGGGGCTGAGGGCTACACCTTC.

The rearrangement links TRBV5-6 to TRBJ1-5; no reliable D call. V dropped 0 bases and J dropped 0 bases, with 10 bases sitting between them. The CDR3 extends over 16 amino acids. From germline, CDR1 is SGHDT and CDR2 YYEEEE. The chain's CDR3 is CASSLVADYSNQPQHF. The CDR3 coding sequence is TGTGCCAGCAGCTTGGTGGCAGATTATAGCAATCAGCCCCAGCATTTT. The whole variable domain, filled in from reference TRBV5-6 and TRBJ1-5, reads DAGVTQSPTHLIKTRGQQVTLRCSPKSGHDTVSWYQQALGQGPQFIFQYYEEEERQRGNFPDRFSGHQFPNYSSELNVNALLLGDSALYLCASSLVADYSNQPQHFGDGTRLSIL.

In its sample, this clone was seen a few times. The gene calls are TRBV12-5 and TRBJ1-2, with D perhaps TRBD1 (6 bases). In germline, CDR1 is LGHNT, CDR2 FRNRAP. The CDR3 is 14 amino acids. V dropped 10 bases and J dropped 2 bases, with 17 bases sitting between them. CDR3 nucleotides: TGTGCTACACCACACAGGGAATCAAACTATGGCTACACCTTC. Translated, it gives CATPHRESNYGYTF. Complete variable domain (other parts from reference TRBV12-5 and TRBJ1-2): DARVTQTPRHKVTEMGQEVTMRCQPILGHNTVFWYRQTMMQGLELLAYFRNRAPLDDSGMPKDRFSAEMPDATLATLKIQPSEPRDSAVYFCATPHRESNYGYTFGSGTRLTVV.

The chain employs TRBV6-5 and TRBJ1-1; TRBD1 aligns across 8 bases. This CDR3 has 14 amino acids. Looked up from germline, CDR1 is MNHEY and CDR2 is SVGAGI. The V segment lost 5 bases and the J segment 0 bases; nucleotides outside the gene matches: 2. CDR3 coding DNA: TGTGCCAGCAGTCCAGGGGGCGTGAACACTGAAGCTTTCTTT. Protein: CASSPGGVNTEAFF.

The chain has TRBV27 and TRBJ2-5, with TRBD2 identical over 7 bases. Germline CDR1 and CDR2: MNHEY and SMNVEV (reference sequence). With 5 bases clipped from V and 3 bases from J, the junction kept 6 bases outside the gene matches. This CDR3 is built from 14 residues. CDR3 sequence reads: CASSRSAGEETQYF. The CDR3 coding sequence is TGTGCCAGCAGTAGGTCCGCGGGAGAAGAGACCCAGTACTTC.

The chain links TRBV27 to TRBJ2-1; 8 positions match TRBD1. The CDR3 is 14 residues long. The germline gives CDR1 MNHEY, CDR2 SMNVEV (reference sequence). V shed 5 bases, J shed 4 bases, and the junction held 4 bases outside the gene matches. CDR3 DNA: TGTGCCAGCAGTCCCCGGGACAGGTACAATGAGCAGTTCTTC. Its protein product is CASSPRDRYNEQFF.

The CDR3 loop is CASSPRWGGTYEQYF. As DNA, the CDR3 is TGTGCCAGCAGCCCCCGTTGGGGGGGCACCTACGAGCAGTACTTC. The rearrangement joins TRBV7-6 to TRBJ2-7, with D perhaps matching TRBD2 (7 bases). V lost 5 bases, J lost 2 bases, and 16 bases lay in between. Germline CDR1 reads SGHVS; CDR2 reads FNYEAQ. There are 15 residues in the CDR3.

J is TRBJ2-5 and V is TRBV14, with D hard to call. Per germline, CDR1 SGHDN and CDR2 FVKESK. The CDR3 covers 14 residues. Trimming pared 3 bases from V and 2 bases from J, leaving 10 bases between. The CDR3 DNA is TGTGCCAGCAGCCAGTACTTTGGTCAAGAGACCCAGTACTTC. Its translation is CASSQYFGQETQYF.

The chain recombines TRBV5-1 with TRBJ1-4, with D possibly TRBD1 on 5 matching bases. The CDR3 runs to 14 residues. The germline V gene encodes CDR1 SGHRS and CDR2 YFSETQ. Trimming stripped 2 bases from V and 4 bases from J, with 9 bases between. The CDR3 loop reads CASSLLGDNEKLFF. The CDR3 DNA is TGCGCCAGCAGCTTATTAGGGGATAATGAAAAACTGTTTTTT.

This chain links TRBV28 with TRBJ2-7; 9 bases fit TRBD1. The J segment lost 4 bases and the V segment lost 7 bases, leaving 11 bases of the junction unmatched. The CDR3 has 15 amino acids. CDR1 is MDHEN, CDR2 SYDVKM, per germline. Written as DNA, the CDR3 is TGTGCCAGCACCTCGCCTCCGGGACAGGGTTACGAGCAGTACTTC. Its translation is CASTSPPGQGYEQYF.

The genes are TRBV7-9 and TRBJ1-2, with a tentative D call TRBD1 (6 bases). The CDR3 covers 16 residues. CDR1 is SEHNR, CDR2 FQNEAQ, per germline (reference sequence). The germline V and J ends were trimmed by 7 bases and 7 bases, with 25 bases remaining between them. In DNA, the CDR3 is TGTGCCAGCATCATAACCCCGAATCGGGGGGCGCGTGGCTACACCTTC. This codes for CASIITPNRGARGYTF.

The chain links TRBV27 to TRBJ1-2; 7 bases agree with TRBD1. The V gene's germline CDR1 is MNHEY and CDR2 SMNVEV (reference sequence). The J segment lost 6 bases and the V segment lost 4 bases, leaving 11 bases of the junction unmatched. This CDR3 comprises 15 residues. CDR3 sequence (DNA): TGTGCCAGCAGTTCAGGGACAGAATCGTTTAATGGCTACACCTTC. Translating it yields CASSSGTESFNGYTF.

This CDR3 is CASSQGSGGAKDTQYF. The CDR3 bases are TGTGCCAGCAGCCAAGGGTCGGGGGGGGCAAAAGATACGCAGTATTTT. The gene calls are TRBV4-2 and TRBJ2-3, with 8 bases matching TRBD2. Germline values: CDR1 LGHNA, CDR2 YNFKEQ. The CDR3 length is 16 residues. Losses at the gene ends were 1 base for V and 5 bases for J; bases not matched to a gene: 8.

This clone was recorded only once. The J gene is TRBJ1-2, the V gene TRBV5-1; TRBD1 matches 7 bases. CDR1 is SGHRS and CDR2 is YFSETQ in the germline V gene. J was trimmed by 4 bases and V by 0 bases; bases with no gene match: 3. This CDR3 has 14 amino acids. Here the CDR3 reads CASSLEGAGYGYTF. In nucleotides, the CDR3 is TGCGCCAGCAGCTTGGAGGGGGCCGGCTATGGCTACACCTTC.